The 15 T cell receptor beta chains listed next were all sequenced from one sample in a study of spatial heterogeneity in lung cancer. One entry per CDR3 protein results from TCRdb running MiXCR on the 5' RACE reads. The table includes more than 4,000 distinct CDR3 sequences, 2.9% detected once. Time point: sample taken at primary tumor resection. Source: normal lung tissue next to the tumor, taken at surgery. These receptor sequences come from a male donor with early-stage non-small cell lung cancer.

This clonotype is termed large (0.1 to 1%). At one end the junction does not follow the germline gene, possibly because of a read error. The V and J genes are TRBV9 and TRBJ2-5; D might be TRBD2 (5 bases). This CDR3 contains 13 residues. The germline gives CDR1 SGDLS, CDR2 YYNGEE. CDR3 sequence: CASTVGAVETQYF. In DNA form, the CDR3 reads TGTGCCAGCACCGTAGGAGCGGTCGAGACCCAGTACTTC.

This clonotype was counted ten times or more. The chain has TRBV5-1 and TRBJ2-7; the D gene is possibly TRBD2 (5 bases). V gave up 4 bases and J gave up 0 bases, with 11 bases separating them. The CDR3 extends over 14 amino acids. CDR1 SGHRS and CDR2 YFSETQ come from the germline V gene. CDR3: CASSGGPDSYEQYF. Here the CDR3 DNA reads TGCGCCAGCAGCGGAGGACCTGACTCCTACGAGCAGTACTTC.

This clonotype is deemed medium-sized. This chain links TRBV3-1 with TRBJ1-2; D not certain. Trimming stripped 0 bases from V and 6 bases from J, with 11 bases between. The CDR3 has 14 residues. The germline CDR1 and CDR2 sequences are LGHDT and YNNKEL (reference sequence). In DNA form, the CDR3 reads TGTGCCAGCAGCCAAGATGGCGGGCGAAATGGCTACACCTTC. This translates into CASSQDGGRNGYTF.

This clonotype appeared many times. The J gene is TRBJ2-7, the V gene TRBV6-2 or TRBV6-3; D ambiguous. The CDR3 covers 14 residues. Trimming removed 2 bases at V and 4 bases at J, with 12 bases between. Germline V lookup: CDR1 MNHEY, CDR2 SVGEGT. The CDR3 nucleotides read TGTGCCAGCAGTTACCTGGGGTCCGGGTACGAGCAGTACGTC. It yields the protein CASSYLGSGYEQYV.

This clonotype was observed a handful of times. This chain links TRBV20-1 with TRBJ2-3; D is possibly TRBD1 (6 bases). V lost 8 bases to trimming and J lost 1 base, with 16 bases between them. The V gene's germline CDR1 is DFQATT and CDR2 SNEGSKA (reference sequence). The CDR3 contains 14 residues. CDR3 protein: CSPKDRIRTDTQYF. The CDR3 bases are TGCAGTCCCAAAGACAGGATCCGCACAGATACGCAGTATTTT.

Worth noting for this clonotype: A read error is possible here, since a much larger clone lies one base away. This chain links TRBV14 with TRBJ2-7, with D perhaps matching TRBD2 (6 bases). Trimming left V 8 bases short and J 2 bases short, with 16 bases between. This CDR3 has 14 amino acids. The germline V gene encodes CDR1 SGHDN and CDR2 FVKESK. The CDR3 nucleotides are TGTGCCAGCGGCTCGAGGGCGGGAACCTACGAGCAGTACTTC. As protein: CASGSRAGTYEQYF.

This clonotype is medium-sized by share. This rearrangement joins TRBV27 to TRBJ2-3; the D is unclear. This CDR3 spans 14 amino acids. Germline V gene sequence: CDR1 MNHEY, CDR2 SMNVEV (reference sequence). V was cut by 5 bases and J by 1 base, with 10 bases left in between. The CDR3 bases are TGTGCCAGCAGTCCAGAGGACGGCACAGATACGCAGTATTTT. Translating gives CASSPEDGTDTQYF.

This clonotype has at least ten counts. The chain carries TRBV5-6 and TRBJ2-6, with a possible D match to TRBD1 (5 bases). Between the trimmed V and J ends, which lost 2 bases and 1 base, there was a span of 7 bases. The CDR3 has 15 residues. Germline V lookup: CDR1 SGHDT, CDR2 YYEEEE. The CDR3 is CASSFRESGANVLTF. The DNA of the CDR3 is TGTGCCAGCAGCTTCAGGGAATCTGGGGCCAACGTCCTGACTTTC.

About this clonotype itself: This clone may be a read error of a much larger clone one base away. For the CDR3, the DNA is TGTGCCAGCAGCTTATCTACGAGGGGTGGAGCTTTCTTT. Its translation is CASSLSTRGGAFF. The J gene is TRBJ1-1, the V gene TRBV7-2, with D tentatively TRBD1 (5 bases). Trimming shortened V by 2 bases and J by 10 bases, and 14 bases separated the two germline ends. This CDR3 contains 13 residues. Germline V lookup: CDR1 SGHTA, CDR2 FQGNSA.

As for this clonotype: This likely comes from a read error, as the CDR3 has no conserved phenylalanine or tryptophan at its end. The limits of the CDR3 on the DNA are not certain, so only TCRdb's listed CDR3 is given. The chain joins TRBV12-3 or TRBV12-4 to TRBJ1-1. The CDR3 has 14 residues if both end residues are counted. This CDR3 reads CASSFAAANTEACG.

By sample share, this clonotype is medium-sized. The chain joins TRBV6-5 to TRBJ1-3; D unclear. The germline V and J ends were trimmed by 0 bases and 11 bases, with 14 bases remaining between them. Germline V gene lookup returns CDR1 MNHEY and CDR2 SVGAGI. This CDR3 is 14 amino acids long. CDR3 in amino acids: CASSYSIWGDPIYF. The CDR3 DNA follows: TGTGCCAGCAGTTACTCGATTTGGGGAGACCCCATATATTTT.

The table lists this clonotype with many counts. CDR3 DNA sequence: TGTGCCAGCAGCTTCGGGTCGGCGGGCAATCAGCCCCAGCATTTT. Translating gives CASSFGSAGNQPQHF. The J gene is TRBJ1-5, the V gene TRBV5-5; the D is unclear. CDR1 SGHKS and CDR2 YYEKEE come from the germline V gene (reference sequence). This CDR3 is 15 amino acids long. V was cut by 2 bases and J by 2 bases, with 11 bases left in between.

This clonotype is termed medium-sized. The chain uses TRBV7-9 and TRBJ2-7; 8 positions match TRBD1. Unmatched junction bases numbered 9, after V lost 4 bases and J lost 1 base. The CDR3 runs 16 residues. Per germline, CDR1 SEHNR and CDR2 FQNEAQ (reference sequence). The chain's CDR3 is CASSWTPGQVSYEQYV. DNA for the CDR3: TGTGCCAGCAGCTGGACTCCGGGACAGGTTTCCTACGAGCAGTACGTC.

This clonotype has a count of ten or more. V usage is TRBV19 and J usage is TRBJ2-1; no firm D call. CDR3 length: 11 amino acids. Trimming removed 7 bases from V and 8 bases from J, with 9 bases in between. CDR1 and CDR2 (germline): LNHDA, SQIVND (reference sequence). CDR3 region: CASKSTHEQFF. The CDR3 DNA reads as TGTGCCAGTAAATCAACGCATGAGCAGTTCTTC.

This clonotype was seen at least ten times. The chain combines TRBV6-1 with TRBJ2-5; a weak D match, TRBD1 (6 bases). Germline values: CDR1 MNHNS, CDR2 SASEGT. The CDR3 has 15 amino acids. V gave up 8 bases and J gave up 6 bases, with 22 bases separating them. The CDR3 DNA is TGTGCCAGCGGACCTTACAGGGCCGAGGGACAGACCCAGTACTTC. Its protein is CASGPYRAEGQTQYF.